This T cell receptor beta chain was recovered during a study of blood T cell repertoires in COVID-19 (dated by TCRdb to the early 2020s). About the study as a whole: Collaborator samples came from the United States, Italy and Spain and covered acute and convalescent phases of COVID-19. A de-identified subject ID, COVID-19 status, age in years and sex were almost always included in the sample metadata. Where available, HLA class I and class II types were obtained from metadata supplied by the sample provider rather than from assay-based typing. The material from the prospective study consisted of cDNA or gDNA derived from T cells, B-cell-depleted T cells, or PBMCs. Samples were obtained from the ongoing ImmuneRACE study (first 160 participants) and from about 1,300 subjects provided by 6 global collaborators. The repertoires were made available in a free public database intended to serve as a resource for research on the immune response to SARS-CoV-2. The dataset comprised deeply sampled blood TCRbeta repertoires from subjects exposed to, actively infected with, or recovered from COVID-19.

TCRbeta CDR3 regions were amplified from genomic DNA by means of the immunoSEQ Assay, a bias-controlled multiplex PCR. As for the original processing: Nucleated cell counts per sample were estimated from amplification of reference gene primers within the assay. To quantify the absolute abundance of each unique TCRbeta CDR3 rearrangement, sequence reads were collapsed and filtered. Productive Simpson clonality was computed per sample as the square root of Simpson's diversity index over productive rearrangements. TCRdb took over this immuneACCESS table, retaining in-frame rearrangements with V and J assigned. Such tables are incomplete; in checked studies, under half of the missing clones stem from an unresolved V gene, and the remainder is unexplained. V, J and clone size are taken as reported in that table, and D and trimming were inferred from the DNA itself. The sample table lists 140,000 to 150,000 clones, over 65% of them with a count of one. Roughly 5.6% of the sample belongs to the ten largest clones.

In the prospective study, participants were roughly 18 to 89 years old, resided in about two dozen geographic areas of the United States, and were enrolled through a virtual design. To assign participants to cohorts, the prospective study relied on clinical history that participants themselves reported in a screening survey and a study questionnaire. ImmuneRACE Cohort 3 recovered participants were defined by two consecutive negative NP/OP PCR tests, healthcare professional clearance, or symptom resolution. In the prospective study, whole blood, serum and a nasopharyngeal or oropharyngeal swab were collected from each participant by mobile phlebotomists. Over an approximately 2-month period, participants in the prospective study had the option of providing additional blood draws and questionnaires. Blood samples from the prospective study were shipped frozen or at room temperature prior to DNA extraction.

Note on this clone: Its antigen is unknown. No much larger clone is present one base from it, and per-base qualities are unavailable.

The paper as a whole reports these results and caveats: The amount of clinical and demographic metadata varied by source and participant and was provided uncurated.

Via the germline V gene, CDR1 is SNHLY and CDR2 FYNNEI. The V and J ends are trimmed by 5 bases and 0 bases, leaving 7 bases between them. From the cysteine through the phenylalanine, the CDR3 covers 13 amino acids. Only the CDR3 region is kept as DNA, spanning 39 bases read in frame from base 1. Sequenced material: PBMCs or T cells enriched from blood (not recorded which). The receptor was isolated from a woman aged 45-65 years who had recovered from COVID-19. This chain is built from TRBV2 and TRBJ1-2; TRBD1 might be the D gene, on 6 matching bases. The DNA reads TGTGCCAGCAGTAGGGACACTAACTATGGCTACACCTTC. This gives the protein CASSRDTNYGYTF. The full variable domain, completed from the reference TRBV2 and TRBJ1-2 proteins outside the CDR3, reads EPEVTQTPSHQVTQMGQEVILRCVPISNHLYFYWYRQILGQKVEFLVSFYNNEISEKSEIFDDQFSVERPDGSNFTLKIRSTKLEDSAMYFCASSRDTNYGYTFGSGTRLTVV.